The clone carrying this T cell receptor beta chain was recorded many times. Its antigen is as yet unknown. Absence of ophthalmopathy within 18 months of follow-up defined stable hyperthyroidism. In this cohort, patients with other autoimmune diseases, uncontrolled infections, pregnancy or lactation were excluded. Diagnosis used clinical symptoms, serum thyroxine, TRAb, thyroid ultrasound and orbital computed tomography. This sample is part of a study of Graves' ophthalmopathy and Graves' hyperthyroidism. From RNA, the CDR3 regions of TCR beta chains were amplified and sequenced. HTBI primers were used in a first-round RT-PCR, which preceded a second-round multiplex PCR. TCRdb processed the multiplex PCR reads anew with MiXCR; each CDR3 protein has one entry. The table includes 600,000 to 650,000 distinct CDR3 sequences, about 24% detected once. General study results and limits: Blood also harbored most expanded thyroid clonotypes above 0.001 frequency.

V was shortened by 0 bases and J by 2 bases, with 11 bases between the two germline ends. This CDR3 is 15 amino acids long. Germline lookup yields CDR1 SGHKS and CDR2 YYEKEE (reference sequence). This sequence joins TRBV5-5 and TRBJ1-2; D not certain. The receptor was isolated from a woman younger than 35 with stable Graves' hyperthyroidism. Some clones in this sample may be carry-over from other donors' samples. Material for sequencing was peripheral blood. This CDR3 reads CASSLEVSRNYGYTF. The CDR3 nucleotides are TGTGCCAGCAGCTTGGAGGTATCAAGGAACTATGGCTACACCTTC. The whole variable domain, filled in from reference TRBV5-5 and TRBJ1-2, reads DAGVTQSPTHLIKTRGQQVTLRCSPISGHKSVSWYQQVLGQGPQFIFQYYEKEERGRGNFPDRFSARQFPNYSSELNVNALLLGDSALYLCASSLEVSRNYGYTFGSGTRLTVV.